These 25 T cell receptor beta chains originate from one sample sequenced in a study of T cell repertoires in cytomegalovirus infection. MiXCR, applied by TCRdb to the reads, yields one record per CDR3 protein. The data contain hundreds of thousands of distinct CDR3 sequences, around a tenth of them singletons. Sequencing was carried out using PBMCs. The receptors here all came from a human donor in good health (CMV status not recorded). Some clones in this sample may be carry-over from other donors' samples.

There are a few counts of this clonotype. CDR3 bases: TGTGCCAGCAGCAAACGGACAGGGGCTAGATTGAACACTGAAGCTTTCTTT. It encodes CASSKRTGARLNTEAFF. V gene TRBV5-4 combines with J gene TRBJ1-1; 9 nucleotides align to TRBD1. From germline, CDR1 is SGHNT and CDR2 YYREEE (reference sequence). CDR3 size: 17 residues. Unmatched junction bases numbered 10, after V lost 4 bases and J lost 0 bases.

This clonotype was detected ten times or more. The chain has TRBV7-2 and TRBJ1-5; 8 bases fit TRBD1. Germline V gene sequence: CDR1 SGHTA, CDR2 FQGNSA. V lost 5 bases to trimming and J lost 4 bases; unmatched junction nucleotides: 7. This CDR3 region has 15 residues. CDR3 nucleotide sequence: TGTGCCAGCAGCCCTAGGACAGGGTGGAATCAGCCCCAGCATTTT. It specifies CASSPRTGWNQPQHF.

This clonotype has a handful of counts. The CDR3 nucleotides read TGCGCCAGCAGCCAAGAATCAGGCAGGGTCAATGAGCAGTTCTTC. It is translated as CASSQESGRVNEQFF. The chain couples TRBV4-1 to TRBJ2-1; D is possibly TRBD1 (5 bases). Germline CDR1 MGHRA, CDR2 YSYEKL. The V end lost 0 bases, the J end lost 6 bases, and 12 bases lay between the germline ends. CDR3 length: 15 amino acids.

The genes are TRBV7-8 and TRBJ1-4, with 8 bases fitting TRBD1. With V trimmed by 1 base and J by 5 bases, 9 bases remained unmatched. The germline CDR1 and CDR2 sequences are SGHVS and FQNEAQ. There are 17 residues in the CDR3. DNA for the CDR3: TGTGCCAGCAGCTTAGTAGATGGGGACAGGCGAAATGAAAAACTGTTTTTT. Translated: CASSLVDGDRRNEKLFF.

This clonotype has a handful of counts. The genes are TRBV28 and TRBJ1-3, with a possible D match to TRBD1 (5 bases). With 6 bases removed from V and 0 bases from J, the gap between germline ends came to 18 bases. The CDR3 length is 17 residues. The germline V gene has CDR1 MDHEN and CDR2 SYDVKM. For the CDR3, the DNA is TGTGCCAGCAGATTAATCGCAGGGAGCCTCTCTGGAAACACCATATATTTT. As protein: CASRLIAGSLSGNTIYF.

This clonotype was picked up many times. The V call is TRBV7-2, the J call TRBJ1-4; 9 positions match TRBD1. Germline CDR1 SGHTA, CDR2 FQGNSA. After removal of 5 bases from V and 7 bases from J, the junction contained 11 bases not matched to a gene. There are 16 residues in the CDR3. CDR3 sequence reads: CASSRSPTGGAEKLFF. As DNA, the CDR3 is TGTGCCAGCAGCCGATCACCGACAGGGGGTGCTGAAAAACTGTTTTTT.

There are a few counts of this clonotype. The CDR3 coding sequence is TGTGCCAGCAGCTTCCGCGCAACTAATGAAAAACTGTTTTTT. It yields the protein CASSFRATNEKLFF. This chain links TRBV7-4 with TRBJ1-4, with unresolved D. This CDR3 spans 14 amino acids. Trimming pared 3 bases from V and 0 bases from J, leaving 5 bases between. Per the germline V gene, CDR1 is SGHVT and CDR2 is SQSDAQ.

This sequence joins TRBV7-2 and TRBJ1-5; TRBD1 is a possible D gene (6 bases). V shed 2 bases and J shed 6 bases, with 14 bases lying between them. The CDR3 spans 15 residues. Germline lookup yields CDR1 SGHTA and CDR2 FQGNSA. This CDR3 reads CASSLSGGQGQPQHF. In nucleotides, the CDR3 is TGTGCCAGCAGCTTAAGCGGGGGGCAAGGTCAGCCCCAGCATTTT.

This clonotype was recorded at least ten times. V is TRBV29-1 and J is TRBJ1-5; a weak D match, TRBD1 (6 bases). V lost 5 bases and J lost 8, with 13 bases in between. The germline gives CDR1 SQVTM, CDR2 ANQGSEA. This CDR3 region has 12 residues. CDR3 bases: TGCAGCGTTCAGCAGGGGCAGGAGCCCCAGCATTTT. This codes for CSVQQGQEPQHF.

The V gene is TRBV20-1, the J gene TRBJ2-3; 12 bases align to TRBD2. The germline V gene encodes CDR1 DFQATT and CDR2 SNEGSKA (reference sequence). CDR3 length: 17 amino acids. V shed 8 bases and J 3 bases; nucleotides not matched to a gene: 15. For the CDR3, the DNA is TGCAGTCTCCTACAGGACGCCGGGACTAGCGGGACAGATACGCAGTATTTT. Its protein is CSLLQDAGTSGTDTQYF.

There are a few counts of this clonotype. CDR3 residues: CASSFYATEAFF. For the CDR3, the DNA is TGTGCCAGCAGTTTTTACGCCACTGAAGCTTTCTTT. The J gene is TRBJ1-1, the V gene TRBV6-2 or TRBV6-3; no clear D gene. Trimming stripped 4 bases from V and 4 bases from J, with 7 bases between. From germline, CDR1 is MNHEY and CDR2 SVGEGT. The CDR3 spans 12 residues.

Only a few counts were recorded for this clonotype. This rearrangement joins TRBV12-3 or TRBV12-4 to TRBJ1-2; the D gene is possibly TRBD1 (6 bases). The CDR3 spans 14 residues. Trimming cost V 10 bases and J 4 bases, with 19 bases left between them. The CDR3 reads CATLYTGLGYGYTF. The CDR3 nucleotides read TGTGCCACTCTTTATACAGGGCTTGGCTATGGCTACACCTTC.

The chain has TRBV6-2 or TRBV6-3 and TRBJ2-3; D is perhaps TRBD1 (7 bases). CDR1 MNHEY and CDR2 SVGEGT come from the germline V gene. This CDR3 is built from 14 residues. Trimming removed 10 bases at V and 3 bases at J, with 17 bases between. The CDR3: CATYPTGRTDTQYF. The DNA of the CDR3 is TGTGCCACCTATCCGACAGGGAGGACAGATACGCAGTATTTT.

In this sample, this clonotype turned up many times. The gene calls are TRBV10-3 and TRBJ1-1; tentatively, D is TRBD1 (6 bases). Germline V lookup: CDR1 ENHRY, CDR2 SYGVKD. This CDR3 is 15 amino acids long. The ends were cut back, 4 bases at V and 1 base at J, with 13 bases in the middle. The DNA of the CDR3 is TGTGCCATCAGTGGAGGACAGTACAAGAACACTGAAGCTTTCTTT. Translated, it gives CAISGGQYKNTEAFF.

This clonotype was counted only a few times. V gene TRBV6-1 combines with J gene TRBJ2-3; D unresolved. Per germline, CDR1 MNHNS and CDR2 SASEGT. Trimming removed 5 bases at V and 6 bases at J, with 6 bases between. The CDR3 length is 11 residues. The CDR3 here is CASSSYDTQYF. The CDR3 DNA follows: TGTGCCAGCAGTTCCTACGATACGCAGTATTTT.

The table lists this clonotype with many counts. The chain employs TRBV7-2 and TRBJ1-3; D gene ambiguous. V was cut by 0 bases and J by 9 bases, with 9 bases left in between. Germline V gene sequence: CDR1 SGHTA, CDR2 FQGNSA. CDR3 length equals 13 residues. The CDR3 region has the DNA TGTGCCAGCAGCTTAGCCCCTGTGGGCACCATATATTTT. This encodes CASSLAPVGTIYF. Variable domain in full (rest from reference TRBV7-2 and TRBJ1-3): GAGVSQSPSNKVTEKGKDVELRCDPISGHTALYWYRQSLGQGLEFLIYFQGNSAPDKSGLPSDRFSAERTGGSVSTLTIQRTQQEDSAVYLCASSLAPVGTIYFGEGSWLTVV.

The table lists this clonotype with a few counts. The DNA of the CDR3 is TGTGCCAGCAGCTTACCGAGGGGGAACACCGGGGAGCTGTTTTTT. Encoded protein: CASSLPRGNTGELFF. The rearrangement uses TRBV6-2 or TRBV6-3 and TRBJ2-2; D might be TRBD1 or TRBD2, each matching 5 bases. Germline V gives CDR1 MNHEY, CDR2 SVGEGT. With 6 bases removed from V and 1 base from J, the gap between germline ends came to 12 bases. The CDR3 is made up of 15 amino acids.

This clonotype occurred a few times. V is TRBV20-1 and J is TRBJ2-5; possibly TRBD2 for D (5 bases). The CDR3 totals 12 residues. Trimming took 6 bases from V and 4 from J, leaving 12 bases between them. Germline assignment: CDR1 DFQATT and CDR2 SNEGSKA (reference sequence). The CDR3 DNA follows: TGCAGTGCCCAGGACTTCCGAGAGACCCAGTACTTC. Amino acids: CSAQDFRETQYF.

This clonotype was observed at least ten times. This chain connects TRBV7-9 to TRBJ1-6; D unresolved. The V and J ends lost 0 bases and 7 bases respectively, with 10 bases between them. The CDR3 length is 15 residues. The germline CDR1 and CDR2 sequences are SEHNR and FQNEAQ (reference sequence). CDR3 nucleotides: TGTGCCAGCAGCTTAGCCCCGAGTGGGAATTCACCCCTCCACTTT. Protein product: CASSLAPSGNSPLHF.

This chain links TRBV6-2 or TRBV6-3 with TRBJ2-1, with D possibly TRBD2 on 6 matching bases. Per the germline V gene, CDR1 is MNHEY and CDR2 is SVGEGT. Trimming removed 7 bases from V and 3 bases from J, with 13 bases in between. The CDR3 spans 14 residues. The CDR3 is CASTAGLLYNEQFF. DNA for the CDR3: TGTGCCAGCACCGCGGGACTTCTCTACAATGAGCAGTTCTTC.

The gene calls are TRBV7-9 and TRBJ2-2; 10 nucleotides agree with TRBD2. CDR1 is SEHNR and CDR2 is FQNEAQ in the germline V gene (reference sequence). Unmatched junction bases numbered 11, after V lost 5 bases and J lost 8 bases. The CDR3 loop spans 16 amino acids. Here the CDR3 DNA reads TGTGCCAGCAGCCTGGGACTAGCGAAAGCACCGGGGGAGCTGTTTTTT. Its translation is CASSLGLAKAPGELFF.

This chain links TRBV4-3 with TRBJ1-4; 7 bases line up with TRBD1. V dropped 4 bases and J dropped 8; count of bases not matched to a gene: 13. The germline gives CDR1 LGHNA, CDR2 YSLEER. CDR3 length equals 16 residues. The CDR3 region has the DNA TGCGCCAGCAGCCCGAAACAGGGGTGGGTAGGAGAAAAACTGTTTTTT. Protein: CASSPKQGWVGEKLFF.

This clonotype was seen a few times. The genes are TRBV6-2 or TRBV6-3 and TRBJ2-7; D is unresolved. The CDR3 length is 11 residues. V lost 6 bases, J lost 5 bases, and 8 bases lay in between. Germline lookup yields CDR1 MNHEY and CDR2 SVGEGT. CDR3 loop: CASSPQNEQYF. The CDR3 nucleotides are TGTGCCAGCAGCCCCCAGAACGAGCAGTACTTC.

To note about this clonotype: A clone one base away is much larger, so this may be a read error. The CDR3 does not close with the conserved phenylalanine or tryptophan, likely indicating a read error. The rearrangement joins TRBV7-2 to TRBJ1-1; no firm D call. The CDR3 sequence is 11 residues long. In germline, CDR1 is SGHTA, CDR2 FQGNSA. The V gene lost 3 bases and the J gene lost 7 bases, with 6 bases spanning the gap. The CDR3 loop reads CASSFGVEAFL. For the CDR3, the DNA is TGTGCCAGCAGCTTCGGGGTTGAAGCTTTCCTT.

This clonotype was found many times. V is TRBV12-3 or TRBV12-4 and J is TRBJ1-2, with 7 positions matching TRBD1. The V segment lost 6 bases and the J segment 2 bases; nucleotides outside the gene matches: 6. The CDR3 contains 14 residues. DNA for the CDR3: TGTGCCAGCAGACCCGGGGGACAGAACTATGGCTACACCTTC. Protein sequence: CASRPGGQNYGYTF.